Each of the 4 T cell receptor beta chains below was sequenced from the same sample in a study of blood T cells in healthy people across ages (dated by TCRdb to between 2014 and 2016). Library method: 5' RACE. Sequenced on an Illumina HiSeq 2500. A second PCR of roughly 6 to 11 cycles was run with a J-beta primer mix and a sample-barcoded 5' primer. TCRdb passed the public sequencing reads through fastp at Q25 and MiXCR, retaining productive beta sequences. Entries are consolidated by CDR3 protein sequence, retaining the most common genes and DNA. In this sample the table shows about a million distinct CDR3 sequences, about 51% of which occur a single time. About 22% of the sample rests with the top ten. Input material: blood. The receptors shown here come from a woman aged 55-69 years in good health.

This clonotype occurred a few times. This rearrangement joins TRBV4-1 to TRBJ2-5; 7 bases fit TRBD2. This CDR3 spans 16 amino acids. The J segment lost 2 bases and the V segment lost 0 bases, leaving 6 bases of the junction unmatched. Germline V gene data show CDR1 as MGHRA and CDR2 as YSYEKL. This chain's CDR3 is CASSQDLTAGQETQYF. Written as DNA, the CDR3 is TGCGCCAGCAGCCAAGATTTGACAGCGGGGCAAGAGACCCAGTACTTC.

In this sample, this clonotype turned up once. The chain links TRBV6-2 or TRBV6-3 to TRBJ1-1; TRBD1 agrees at 7 bases. This CDR3 spans 14 amino acids. The V gene's germline CDR1 is MNHEY and CDR2 SVGEGT. V was clipped by 4 bases and J by 1 base; unmatched bases: 3. CDR3 DNA: TGTGCCAGCAGTTTTAGACAGGGGAACACTGAAGCTTTCTTT. It is translated as CASSFRQGNTEAFF.

Regarding this clonotype: A much larger clone differs by one base, so this may be a read error. This is likely a read error, given that the CDR3 carries no conserved phenylalanine or tryptophan at its end. The V and J genes are TRBV29-1 and TRBJ2-5; D might be TRBD1 or TRBD2, each matching 5 bases. V was clipped by 7 bases and J by 4 bases, with 13 bases between them. CDR1 is SQVTM and CDR2 is ANQGSEA in the germline V gene. The CDR3 sequence is 12 residues long. CDR3: CSARDAGETQYL. The CDR3 DNA follows: TGCAGCGCCAGGGATGCGGGAGAGACCCAGTACCTC.

This rearrangement joins TRBV10-2 to TRBJ2-6, with D hard to call. This CDR3 has 16 residues. Trimming cost V 2 bases and J 4 bases, with 12 bases left between them. From germline, CDR1 is WSHSY and CDR2 SAAADI. CDR3 sequence reads: CASSEVRPSGANVLTF. The CDR3 DNA follows: TGCGCCAGCAGTGAGGTCCGACCTTCGGGGGCCAACGTCCTGACTTTC.